This T cell receptor beta chain emerged from a study of cytomegalovirus exposure and HLA in healthy donors. Study at large: The approximately 120 validation repertoires and the 666 first-cohort repertoires shared a platform, a later analysis reported. Broader study findings: The dataset shows that most TCR sequences were rare, while some public TCRs occurred in many donors. Researchers catalogued approximately 170 TCR beta chains as cytomegalovirus-associated. TCR clusters originating in the first cohort tended to co-occur in the 110 or so validation repertoires, according to a later analysis.

Turning to this clone: The antigen remains unidentified.

Data came from immunoSEQ multiplex PCR; TCRdb stores just in-frame clones and leaves some out. The sample carries about 280,000 clones, 85% to 90% recorded once. Germline-derived CDR1 and CDR2 are SEHNR and FQNEAQ (reference sequence). V lost 5 bases, J lost 4 bases, and 2 bases stayed unmatched. The CDR3 runs to 13 residues. The source of this sequence is a woman between 18 and 29 years old in good health and CMV-seronegative. Input material: PBMCs. The chain joins TRBV7-9 to TRBJ2-1, with 7 bases matching TRBD1. The CDR3 DNA sequence: TGTGCCAGCAGCCCGGGACAGTACAATGAGCAGTTCTTC. Translated, it gives CASSPGQYNEQFF. Full variable domain (remainder filled in from reference TRBV7-9 and TRBJ2-1): DTGVSQNPRHKITKRGQNVTFRCDPISEHNRLYWYRQTLGQGPEFLTYFQNEAQLEKSRLLSDRFSAERPKGSFSTLEIQRTEQGDSAMYLCASSPGQYNEQFFGPGTRLTVL.